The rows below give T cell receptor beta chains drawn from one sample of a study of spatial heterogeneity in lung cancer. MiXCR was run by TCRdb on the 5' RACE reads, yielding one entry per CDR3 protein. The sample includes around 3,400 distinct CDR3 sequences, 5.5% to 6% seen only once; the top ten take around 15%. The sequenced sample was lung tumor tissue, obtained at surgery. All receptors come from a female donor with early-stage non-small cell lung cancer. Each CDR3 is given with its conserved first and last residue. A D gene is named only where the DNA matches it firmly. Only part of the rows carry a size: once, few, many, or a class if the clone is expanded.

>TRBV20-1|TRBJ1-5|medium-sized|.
TGCAGTGCTAGAGGAGGGGATAGCAATCAGCCCCAGCATTTT
CSARGGDSNQPQHF
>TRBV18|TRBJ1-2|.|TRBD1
TGTGCCAGCTCACCACCTAGCAGGGGGAATGGCTACACCTTC
CASSPPSRGNGYTF
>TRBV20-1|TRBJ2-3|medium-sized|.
TGCAGTGCTAAGGAGGGCCGCACAGATACGCAGTATTTT
CSAKEGRTDTQYF
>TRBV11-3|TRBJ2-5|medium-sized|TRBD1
TGTGCCAGCAGCGGACAGGGGCGGCGGGAGACCCAGTACTTC
CASSGQGRRETQYF
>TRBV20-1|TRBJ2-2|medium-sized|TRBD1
TGCAGTGCTAGGGACAGGGAAGCCGGGGAGCTGTTTTTT
CSARDREAGELFF
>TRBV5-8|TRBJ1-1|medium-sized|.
TGTGCCAGCAGCCCTATGGAACCGAACACTGAAGCTTTCTTT
CASSPMEPNTEAFF
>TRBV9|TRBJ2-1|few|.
TGTGCCAGCAGCGGGGTCCTCAATGAGCAGTTCTTC
CASSGVLNEQFF
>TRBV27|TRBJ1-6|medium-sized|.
TGTGCCAGCAGTTTAAGACGGGATAATTCACCCCTCCACTTT
CASSLRRDNSPLHF
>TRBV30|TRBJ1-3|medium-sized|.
TGTGCCTTCGCGACAAGCGGAAACACCATATATTTT
CAFATSGNTIYF
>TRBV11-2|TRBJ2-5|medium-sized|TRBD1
TGTGCCAGCAGCCCCGAAAGGACAGGGAGGGAGACCCAGTACTTC
CASSPERTGRETQYF
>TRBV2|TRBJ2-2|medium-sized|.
TGTGCCAGCTCCCGGCAGACCGGGGAGCTGTTTTTT
CASSRQTGELFF
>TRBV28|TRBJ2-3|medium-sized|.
TGTGCCAGCAGGGGGTGGGGGAGTACGCGTACAGATACGCAGTATTTT
CASRGWGSTRTDTQYF
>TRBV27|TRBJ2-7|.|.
TGTGCCAGCAGTTTATACGGGGATCCCTACGAGCAGTACTTC
CASSLYGDPYEQYF
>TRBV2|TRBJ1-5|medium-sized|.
TGTGCCAGCAGTGAGTTGGGACTTACCTATCAGCCCCAGCATTTT
CASSELGLTYQPQHF
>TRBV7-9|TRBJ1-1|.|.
TGTGCCAGCAGCTCAGAGACGGCGAACACTGAAGCTTACTTT
CASSSETANTEAYF
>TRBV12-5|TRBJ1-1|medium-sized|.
TGTGCTAGTGGTTTGTCCGGGTTTAACACTGAAGCTTTCTTT
CASGLSGFNTEAFF
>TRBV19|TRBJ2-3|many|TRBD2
TGTGCCAGCAAGACTAGCGGCGGGCGACCAGATACGCAGTATTTT
CASKTSGGRPDTQYF
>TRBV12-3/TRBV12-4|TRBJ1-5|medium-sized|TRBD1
TGTGCCAGCATCCAGACAGGGAAGAATCAGCCCCAGCATTTT
CASIQTGKNQPQHF
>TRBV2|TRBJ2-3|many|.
TGTGCCAGCAGGAGCTCAACAGGGATACTCACAGATACGCAGTATTTT
CASRSSTGILTDTQYF
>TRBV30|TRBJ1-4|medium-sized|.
TGTGCCTGGAGTGGAGGACAGTGGGAGAAAAGACTGTTTTTT
CAWSGGQWEKRLFF
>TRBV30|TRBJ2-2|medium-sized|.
TGTGCCTGGAGTGTACTAGCCGGCACCGGGGAGCTGTTTTTT
CAWSVLAGTGELFF
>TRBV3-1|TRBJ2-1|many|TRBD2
TGTGCCAGCAGCCTCCGAGGACTAGCGGGACCTAGCTCCTACAATGAGCAGTTCTTC
CASSLRGLAGPSSYNEQFF
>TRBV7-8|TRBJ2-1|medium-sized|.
TGTGCCAGCAGCTTAGCTGGTCCGCTGTTCTTC
CASSLAGPLFF
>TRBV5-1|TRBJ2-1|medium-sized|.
TGCGCCAGCAGCCCTACCGGGACTCCCTTGGGTGAGCAGTTCTTC
CASSPTGTPLGEQFF
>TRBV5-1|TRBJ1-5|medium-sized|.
TGCGCCAGCAGCTTGGACCCAGGGCTCAATCAGCCCCAGCATTTT
CASSLDPGLNQPQHF
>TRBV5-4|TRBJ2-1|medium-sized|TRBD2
TGTGCCAGCAGCTTCCCGCGCGGGAGAATGAATGAGCAGTTCTTC
CASSFPRGRMNEQFF
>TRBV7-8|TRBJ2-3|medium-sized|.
TGTGCCAGCAGCTTAGATCGCACAGATACGCAGTATTTT
CASSLDRTDTQYF
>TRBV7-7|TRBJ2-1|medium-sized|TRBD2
TGTGCTAGCAGCCCGGCTAGCGGGACCTACAATGAGCAGTTCTTC
CASSPASGTYNEQFF
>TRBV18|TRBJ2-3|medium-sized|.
TGTGCCAGCTCACCACAGGACCCGAGGTCAGATACGCAGTATTTT
CASSPQDPRSDTQYF
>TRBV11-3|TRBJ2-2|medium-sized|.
TGTGCCAGCAGCCTATGGACCGGGGAGCTGTTTTTT
CASSLWTGELFF
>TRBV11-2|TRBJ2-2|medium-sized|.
TGTGCCAGCAGCCCCGCCCGCACCGGGGAGCTGTTTTTT
CASSPARTGELFF
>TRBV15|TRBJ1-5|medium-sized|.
TGTGCCACCAGCAGGGACGAGAGCAATCAGCCCCAGCATTTT
CATSRDESNQPQHF
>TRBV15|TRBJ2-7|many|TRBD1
TGTGCCACCAGCATCCCCGGACAGGGACTCTACGAGCAGTACTTC
CATSIPGQGLYEQYF
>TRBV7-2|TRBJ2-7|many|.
TGTGCCAGCAGCTCCCCGGGGACTCTTTCTTACGAGCAGTACTTC
CASSSPGTLSYEQYF
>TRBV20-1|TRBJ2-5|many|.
TGCAGTGCTAGAGATCAAGCGGGACACTCAGAGACCCAGTACTTC
CSARDQAGHSETQYF
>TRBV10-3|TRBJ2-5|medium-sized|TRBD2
TGTGCCATCAGTGACACGGGAGGTCCCCAAGAGACCCAGTACTTC
CAISDTGGPQETQYF
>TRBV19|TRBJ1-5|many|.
TGTGCCAGTAGTATAAGGGGAAGGGGGACCCTGAATCAGCCCCAGCATTTT
CASSIRGRGTLNQPQHF
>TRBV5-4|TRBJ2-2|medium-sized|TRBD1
TGTGCCAGCAGCTTGGAACAGGGGTTGAACGGGGAGCTGTTTTTT
CASSLEQGLNGELFF
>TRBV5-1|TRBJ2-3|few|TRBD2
TGCGCCAGCAGCTTGGACAATTGGCCGGGGACTAGCGGGAGGACTAGCACAGATACGCAGTATTTT
CASSLDNWPGTSGRTSTDTQYF
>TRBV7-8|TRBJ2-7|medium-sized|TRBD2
TGTGCCAGCAGCTTTGGGACTAGCGGGTTCTACGAGCAGTACTTC
CASSFGTSGFYEQYF
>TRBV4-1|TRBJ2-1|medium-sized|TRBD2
TGCGCCAGCAGCCAAGGGAGCGGGAGGGCCTGGTCCCATGAGCAGTTCTTC
CASSQGSGRAWSHEQFF
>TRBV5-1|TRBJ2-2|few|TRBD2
TGCGCCAGCAGCTTGGGTCTAGCGGGGGCTCCGAACACCGGGGAGCTGTTTTTT
CASSLGLAGAPNTGELFF